The source of this T cell receptor beta chain is a study of cytomegalovirus exposure and HLA in healthy donors. Background on the study: Findings of an earlier analysis included 90 million to 120 million unique TCR beta sequences from 180 million or so T cells.

Points on this clone: As yet, its antigen is unknown.

Whole-study results and caveats: Further analysis, carried out later, found HLA-associated TCR beta chains more clonally expanded than equally common other chains.

The PCR ran on 60 Vbeta and 13 Jbeta primers. The data were produced by immunoSEQ multiplex PCR, yet TCRdb's version contains in-frame clones alone and is incomplete. The sample shows about 150,000 clones, just over 75% of them seen only once. Germline V lookup: CDR1 SGDLS, CDR2 YYNGEE. This CDR3 is built from 15 residues. V was trimmed by 2 bases and J by 4 bases, leaving 15 bases between them. The chain recombines TRBV9 with TRBJ1-1; D is undetermined. The origin of this receptor is a woman aged 30 to 39 in good health and CMV-seropositive. Sequenced: PBMCs. DNA for the CDR3: TGTGCCAGCAGCGTCGTTGCCGAGGTGAGCACTGAAGCTTTCTTT. Translation gives CASSVVAEVSTEAFF.